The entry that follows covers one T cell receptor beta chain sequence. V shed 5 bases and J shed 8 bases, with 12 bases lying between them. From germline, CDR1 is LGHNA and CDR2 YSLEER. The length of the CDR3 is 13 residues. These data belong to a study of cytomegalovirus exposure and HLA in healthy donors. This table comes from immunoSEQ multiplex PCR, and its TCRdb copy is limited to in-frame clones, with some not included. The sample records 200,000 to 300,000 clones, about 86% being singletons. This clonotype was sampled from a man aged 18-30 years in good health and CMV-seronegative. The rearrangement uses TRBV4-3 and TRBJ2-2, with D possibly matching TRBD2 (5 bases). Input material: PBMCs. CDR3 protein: CASSSGEGGELFF. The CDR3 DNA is TGCGCCAGCAGCTCAGGAGAGGGTGGGGAGCTGTTTTTT.